The T cell receptor beta chain described here comes from a study of blood T cell repertoires in COVID-19. Study details: The origin of the acute and convalescent COVID-19 samples was the United States, Italy and Spain. From T cells, B-cell-depleted T cells, or PBMCs came the material, which was cDNA or gDNA.

Trimming took off 3 bases at V and 1 base at J, with 9 bases between the two ends. Germline V CDR1 and CDR2: MGHRA, YSYEKL. The CDR3 sequence is 14 residues long. In the original processing: Estimation of nucleated cell counts relied on the amplification of reference gene primers. Measured with immunoSEQ multiplex PCR; TCRdb has only the in-frame clones, and not every one. V and J calls and clone size come straight from that table; D and trimming were deduced from the DNA. Here the sample spans over 110,000 clones, 65% to 80% being singletons. This chain links TRBV4-1 with TRBJ1-2; TRBD1 might be the D (6 bases). Sequencing input: peripheral blood. The receptor was derived from a man at least 80 years old with acute or convalescent COVID-19. In nucleotides, the CDR3 is TGCGCCAGCAGCCAGACAGGCAGTAACTATGGCTACACCTTC. The encoded protein is CASSQTGSNYGYTF.